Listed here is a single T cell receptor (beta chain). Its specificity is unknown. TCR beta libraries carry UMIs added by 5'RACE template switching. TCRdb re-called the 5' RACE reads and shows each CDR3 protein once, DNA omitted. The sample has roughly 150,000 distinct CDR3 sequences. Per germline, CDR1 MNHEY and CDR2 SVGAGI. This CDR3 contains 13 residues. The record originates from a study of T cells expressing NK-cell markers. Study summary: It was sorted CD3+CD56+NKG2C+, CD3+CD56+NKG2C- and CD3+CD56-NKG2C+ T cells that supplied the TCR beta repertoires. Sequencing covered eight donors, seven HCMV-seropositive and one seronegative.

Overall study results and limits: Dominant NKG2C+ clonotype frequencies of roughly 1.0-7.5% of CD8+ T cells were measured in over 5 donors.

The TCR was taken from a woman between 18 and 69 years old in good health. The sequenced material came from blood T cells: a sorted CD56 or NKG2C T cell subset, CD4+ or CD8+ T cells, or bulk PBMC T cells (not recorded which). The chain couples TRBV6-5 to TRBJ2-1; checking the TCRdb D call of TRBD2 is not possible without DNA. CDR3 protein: CASSYRLAGEQFF.